This T cell receptor (beta chain) was sequenced for a study of low-dose radiotherapy and immunotherapy resistance in tumors. Study in general: On a schedule of every two weeks, intravenous cyclophosphamide at a dose of 200 mg/m2 was delivered one day before each radiation and immunotherapy administration.

Sample time point: after trial treatment. As for treatment: LDRT plus nivolumab, ipilimumab, low-dose cyclophosphamide and aspirin (RACIN trial). It was nivolumab, ipilimumab, aspirin, low-dose cyclophosphamide and low-dose radiotherapy that donors received. cDNA synthesis used a TRAV/TRBV-specific primer set for both chains. The authors ran 20 PCR cycles to amplify TCRs with a constant-region primer and V-primer adapter. mRNA, after isolation, was amplified by in vitro transcription. TCRdb re-derived calls from the reads in MiXCR, one entry per CDR3 protein. The sample contains 35,000 to 50,000 distinct CDR3 sequences, less than 30% of which appear only once. The CDR3 extends over 16 amino acids. V trimming: 4 bases; J trimming: 0 bases; junction bases outside the gene matches: 6. Per germline, CDR1 KGHSH and CDR2 LQKENI.

The receptor comes from a male donor with prostate cancer. The source was PBMCs, collected after low-dose radiotherapy plus immunotherapy. The chain has TRBV18 and TRBJ1-1; 9 bases are shared with TRBD1. The CDR3 reads CASSRTGAGLNTEAFF. The CDR3 DNA sequence: TGTGCCAGCTCACGGACAGGGGCGGGATTGAACACTGAAGCTTTCTTT.